The T cell receptor beta chain under discussion was sequenced for a study of blood T cells in healthy people across ages. A second PCR, run for roughly 7 to 11 cycles, used a sample-barcoded 5' primer plus a J-beta primer mix. The template-switch adaptor, which had 12 random nucleotides, put a tag on each cDNA molecule. A single record per CDR3 protein comes from TCRdb applying MiXCR to the 5' RACE reads. The sample consists of hundreds of thousands of distinct CDR3 sequences, around 48% of them appearing once. The V end lost 3 bases, the J end lost 0 bases, and 10 bases lay between the germline ends. This CDR3 comprises 15 residues. CDR1 and CDR2 from the germline V gene are SGHNT and YENEEA.

The receptor comes from a young man in good health. The sequenced sample was blood. The chain uses TRBV11-3 and TRBJ2-3, with D hard to call. The CDR3, as DNA: TGTGCCAGCAGCTTCGGATATATTAGCACAGATACGCAGTATTTT. It yields the protein CASSFGYISTDTQYF. The whole variable domain, filled in from reference TRBV11-3 and TRBJ2-3, reads EAGVVQSPRYKIIEKKQPVAFWCNPISGHNTLYWYLQNLGQGPELLIRYENEEAVDDSQLPKDRFSAERLKGVDSTLKIQPAELGDSAVYLCASSFGYISTDTQYFGPGTRLTVL.